A selection of T cell receptor beta chains follows, all from one sample in a study of metastatic and nonmetastatic thyroid tumors. MiXCR re-clonotyped the PCR reads for TCRdb. Of 7,500 to 9,500 clones in the sample, 26% were seen once. The sequencing sample was made of adjacent normal tissue. The receptors originated from a female donor with papillary thyroid cancer or a benign thyroid nodule (not recorded which). Some clones in this sample may be carry-over from other donors' samples. CDR3s include the opening cysteine and the closing phenylalanine or tryptophan. The D gene is left open where the match is weak. The size field is filled for only some rows; it gives once, few, many or a size class.

J: TRBJ2-3; size: few; D: .; V: TRBV11-2; CDR3: CASSYSGVLDTQYF; DNA: TGTGCCAGCAGTTACTCGGGGGTTTTAGATACGCAGTATTTT
J: TRBJ1-1; size: many; D: .; V: TRBV28; CDR3: CASSLRPLNTEAFF; DNA: TGTGCCAGCAGTTTAAGGCCGCTGAACACTGAAGCTTTCTTT
J: TRBJ2-1; size: .; D: TRBD2; V: TRBV20-1; CDR3: CSAAAGTSELDEQFF; DNA: TGCAGTGCCGCGGCCGGGACTAGCGAATTGGATGAGCAGTTCTTC
J: TRBJ2-2; size: medium-sized; D: TRBD1; V: TRBV2; CDR3: CAGRTGYDTGELFF; DNA: TGTGCCGGACGGACAGGGTACGACACCGGGGAGCTGTTTTTT
J: TRBJ2-1; size: .; D: .; V: TRBV30; CDR3: CAWSWLGGNNEQFF; DNA: TGTGCCTGGAGTTGGCTAGGGGGTAACAATGAGCAGTTCTTC
J: TRBJ2-3; size: .; D: .; V: TRBV30; CDR3: CAWSGISTDTQYF; DNA: TGTGCCTGGAGTGGGATCAGCACAGATACGCAGTATTTT
J: TRBJ1-1; size: medium-sized; D: .; V: TRBV19; CDR3: CASSIDHRGGNTEAFF; DNA: TGTGCCAGTAGTATAGATCACCGGGGGGGAAACACTGAAGCTTTCTTT
J: TRBJ2-7; size: .; D: .; V: TRBV18; CDR3: CASSYRNSGPYEQYF; DNA: TGTGCCAGCTCCTACAGGAATAGCGGACCCTACGAGCAGTACTTC